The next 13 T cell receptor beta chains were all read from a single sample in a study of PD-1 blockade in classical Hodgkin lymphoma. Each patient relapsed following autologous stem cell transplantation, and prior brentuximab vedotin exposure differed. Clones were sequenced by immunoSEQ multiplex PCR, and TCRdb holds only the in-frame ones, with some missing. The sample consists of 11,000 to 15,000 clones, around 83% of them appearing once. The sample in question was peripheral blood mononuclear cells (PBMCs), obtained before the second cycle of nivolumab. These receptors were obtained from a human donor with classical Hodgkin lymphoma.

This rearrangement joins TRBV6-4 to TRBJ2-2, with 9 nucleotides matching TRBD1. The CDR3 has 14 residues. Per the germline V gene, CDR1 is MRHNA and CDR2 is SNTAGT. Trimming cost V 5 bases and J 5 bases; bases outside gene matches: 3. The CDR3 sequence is CASSPGTGTGELFF. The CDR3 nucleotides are TGTGCCAGCAGTCCTGGGACAGGGACCGGGGAGCTGTTTTTT.

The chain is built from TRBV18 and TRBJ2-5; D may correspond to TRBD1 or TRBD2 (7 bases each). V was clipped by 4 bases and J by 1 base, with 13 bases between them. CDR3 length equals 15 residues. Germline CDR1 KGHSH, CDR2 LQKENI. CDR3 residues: CASSLQGGVQETQYF. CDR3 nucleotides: TGTGCCAGCTCACTTCAGGGGGGGGTCCAAGAGACCCAGTACTTC. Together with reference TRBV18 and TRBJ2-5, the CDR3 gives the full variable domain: NAGVMQNPRHLVRRRGQEARLRCSPMKGHSHVYWYRQLPEEGLKFMVYLQKENIIDESGMPKERFSAEFPKEGPSILRIQQVVRGDSAAYFCASSLQGGVQETQYFGPGTRLLVL.

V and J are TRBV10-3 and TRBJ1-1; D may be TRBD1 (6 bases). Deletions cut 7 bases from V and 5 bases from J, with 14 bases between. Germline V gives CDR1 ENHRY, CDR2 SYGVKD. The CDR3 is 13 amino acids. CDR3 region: CAITEGGRTEAFF. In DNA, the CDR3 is TGTGCCATCACCGAGGGGGGGAGGACTGAAGCTTTCTTT.

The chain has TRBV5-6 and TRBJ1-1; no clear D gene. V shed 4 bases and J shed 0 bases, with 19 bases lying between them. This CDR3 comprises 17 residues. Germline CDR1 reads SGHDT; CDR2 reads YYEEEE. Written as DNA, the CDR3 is TGTGCCAGCAGCCCGAGTGGGGTTAGTTTCTTGAACACTGAAGCTTTCTTT. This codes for CASSPSGVSFLNTEAFF.

CDR3 in DNA: TGTGCCAGCAGTCCCCGGGGGGGGCAGGGTGGCTACACCTTC. It codes for CASSPRGGQGGYTF. This chain joins TRBV27 and TRBJ1-2, with D perhaps TRBD1 (6 bases). Germline-derived CDR1 and CDR2 are MNHEY and SMNVEV (reference sequence). There are 14 residues in the CDR3. Trimming left V 5 bases short and J 7 bases short, with 17 bases between.

CDR3 coding DNA: TGTGCCATCAGTGAGTCTTTAACTAACTATGGCTACACCTTC. This translates into CAISESLTNYGYTF. This chain joins TRBV10-3 and TRBJ1-2; D is unresolved. Trimming removed 0 bases from V and 0 bases from J, with 5 bases in between. Germline CDR1 ENHRY, CDR2 SYGVKD. The CDR3 covers 14 residues.

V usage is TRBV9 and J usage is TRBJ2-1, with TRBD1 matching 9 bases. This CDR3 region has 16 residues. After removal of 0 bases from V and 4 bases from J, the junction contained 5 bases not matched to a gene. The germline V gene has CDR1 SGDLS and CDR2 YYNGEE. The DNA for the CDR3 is TGTGCCAGCAGCGTAGCGGGACAGGGAGAATACAATGAGCAGTTCTTC. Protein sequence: CASSVAGQGEYNEQFF.

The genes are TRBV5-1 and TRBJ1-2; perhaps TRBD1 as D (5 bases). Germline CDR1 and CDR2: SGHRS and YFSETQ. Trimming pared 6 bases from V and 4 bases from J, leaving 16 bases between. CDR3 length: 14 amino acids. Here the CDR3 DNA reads TGCGCCAGCAATGCGGGAGGGGCCAGCTATGGCTACACCTTC. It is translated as CASNAGGASYGYTF.

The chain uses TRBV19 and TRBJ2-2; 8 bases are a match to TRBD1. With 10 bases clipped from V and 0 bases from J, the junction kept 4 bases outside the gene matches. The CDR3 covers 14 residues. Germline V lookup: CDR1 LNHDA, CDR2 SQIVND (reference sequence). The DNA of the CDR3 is TGTGCCACCCGGGACAGGCCGAACACCGGGGAGCTGTTTTTT. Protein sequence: CATRDRPNTGELFF.

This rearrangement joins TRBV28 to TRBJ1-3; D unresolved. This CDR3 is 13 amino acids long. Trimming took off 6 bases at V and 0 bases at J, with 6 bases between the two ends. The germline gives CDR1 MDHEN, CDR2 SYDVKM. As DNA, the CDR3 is TGTGCCAGCAGATCCTCCTCTGGAAACACCATATATTTT. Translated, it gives CASRSSSGNTIYF.

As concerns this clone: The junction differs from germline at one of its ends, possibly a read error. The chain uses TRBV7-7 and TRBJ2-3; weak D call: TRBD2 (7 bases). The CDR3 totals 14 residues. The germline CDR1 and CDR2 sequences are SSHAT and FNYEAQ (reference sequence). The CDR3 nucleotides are TGTGCTAGCAGCTTAGGGGGGGCCGAAGGTACGCAGTATTTT. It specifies CASSLGGAEGTQYF.

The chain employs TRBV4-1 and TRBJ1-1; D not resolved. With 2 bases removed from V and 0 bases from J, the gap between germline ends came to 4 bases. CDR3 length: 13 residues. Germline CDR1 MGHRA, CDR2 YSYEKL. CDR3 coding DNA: TGCGCCAGCAGCCAAATGGTGAACACTGAAGCTTTCTTT. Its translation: CASSQMVNTEAFF.

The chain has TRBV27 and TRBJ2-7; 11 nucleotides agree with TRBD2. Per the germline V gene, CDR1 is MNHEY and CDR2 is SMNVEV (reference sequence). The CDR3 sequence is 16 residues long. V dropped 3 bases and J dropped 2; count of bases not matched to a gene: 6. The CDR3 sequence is CASSLSSGGRPYEQYF. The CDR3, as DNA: TGTGCCAGCAGTTTGTCTAGCGGGGGGAGACCCTACGAGCAGTACTTC.